The present T cell receptor (beta chain) was sequenced within a study of vaccination and CD4 T cells after COVID-19 (dated by TCRdb to the early 2020s). Some background on the complete study: Every convalescent patient had a positive nasal swab PCR test for SARS-CoV-2, with mild disease in 9 or 10 patients and severe disease in one. Participants received two doses of either the Pfizer-BioNTech BNT162b2 vaccine (n=8) or the Moderna mRNA-1273 vaccine (n=2). For stimulating the cultures, overlapping spike peptide pools were used, derived from SARS-CoV-2 as well as from the common cold coronaviruses HCoV-NL63, HCoV-OC43 and HCoV-229E. In control cultures, a CEFX viral epitope pool was used as positive control, an HIV-1 Nef peptide pool was used as negative control, or no peptide was added. In ten to eleven COVID-19 convalescent patients and a handful of infection-naive healthy vaccine recipients, researchers compared the spike-specific CD4+ TCR repertoire from before mRNA vaccination with the repertoire from after. The time from the second vaccine dose to post-vaccine blood sampling had a median of roughly 70 days and ranged from about 14 to 250 days. The convalescent cohort included six males and four females, with two Hispanic individuals, seven Caucasians, two Asians and one multiracial person. Post-COVID blood samples from convalescent patients were collected a median of roughly 100 days after diagnosis, with a range of 35 to 161 days. General findings and caveats noted by the study authors: Of the vaccine-specific clones found in convalescent patients, nearly all (304 of 307) were mono-reactive for SARS-CoV-2 spike instead of being cross-reactive with common cold coronaviruses. Although the median number of SARS-CoV-2-reactive clonotypes went up from roughly 22 after infection to more than 30 after vaccination, the increase was not significant. Among convalescent patients, a median about 86% of the SARS-CoV-2-reactive clones seen after vaccination appeared only after vaccination, which suggests priming specific to the vaccine. Only a relatively small number of convalescent patients were included in the study, and early timepoints following natural infection were not analyzed.

The method was PCR. DNA from cultured CD4+ T cells underwent TCR sequencing with the Oncomine TCR Beta short-read assay at the Johns Hopkins FTIC core. The QIAamp micro DNA kit was used to extract genomic DNA from the cultured CD4+ T cells. Oncomine TCR Beta libraries made from cultured CD4+ T cells were pooled using unique dual indexes and sequenced on an Illumina iSeq 100. In the original analysis: Non-productive sequences were removed, and CDR3s not starting with C, not ending with F or W, or shorter than 7 amino acids were discarded. The MANAFEST web application was used to identify antigen-specific clonotypes by comparing peptide-stimulated wells against reference wells and other culture wells. An FDR below 0.05, an odds ratio above 5, and a productive frequency above 0.1% in at least two of three replicate wells were required for clones to be considered positive. A clonotype was classed as cross-reactive if the clonotype showed significant expansion both in SARS-CoV-2 spike wells and in at least one common cold coronavirus spike condition. CDR3 homology was assessed with Levenshtein distances (stringdist) and unrooted phylogenetic trees (ape) in R version 3.6.1. The public sequencing data were trimmed at Q25 with fastp and processed into clonotypes with MiXCR by TCRdb, which kept only in-frame beta chains. Rows with one shared CDR3 protein collapse into an entry with the most common genes and DNA. V and J calls and clone size were set by TCRdb, not the authors. For this sample the table gives some 20,000 distinct CDR3 sequences, of which approximately 40% were detected only once. The ten largest clones capture about 14% of the sample.

About this clonotype: The antigen it recognizes is unknown. Base quality data are lacking; no much larger clone is found one base away.

Reading the label with the study, this specimen's treatment or condition is: 10-day PBMC culture with coronavirus spike peptide pools or control peptides (ViraFEST assay). The ViraFEST assay, used in the study, expanded antigen-specific T cells with peptide pools and then identified the expanded clonotypes through TCR sequencing. The positive SARS-CoV-2 PCR tests of the convalescent patients were dated from March to December 2020, before the Alpha, Beta and Delta variants emerged in the United States. More than 1.5 million PBMCs per well were cultured in IMDM with approximately 5.5% human AB serum and 8.5 to 10 IU/ml IL-2, plus 10 ug/ml peptide pools. Half of the culture medium was replaced with fresh IL-2-containing medium on days 3 and 7. Once the cells had been in culture for ten to eleven days, the EasySep CD4+ T cell isolation kit was used to isolate CD4+ T cells by negative selection. PBMCs were separated from whole blood using Ficoll-Paque Plus gradient centrifugation and then either used fresh or cryopreserved at -140C. In general, triplicate wells were set up for every culture condition.

From cysteine to phenylalanine, the CDR3 is 12 amino acids long. Of all the DNA, just the CDR3 is kept, 36 bases in frame from base 1. The trim is 1 base for V and 1 base for J, with a gap of 2 bases between the germline ends. The material sequenced was CD4+ T cells from blood, cultured in vitro. Recombination connected TRBV12-3 or TRBV12-4 to TRBJ2-7; the D gene is unclear. This TCR was recovered from a human donor who had recovered from COVID-19. In nucleotides, the sequence is TGTGCCAGCAGTTTAGGGTCCTACGAGCAGTACTTC. It encodes CASSLGSYEQYF.